A selection of T cell receptor beta chains follows, all from one sample in a study of shared clonotypes between healthy human individuals. The assay was immunoSEQ multiplex PCR, and TCRdb's table has in-frame clones only and misses some. The sample lists hundreds of thousands of clones, about 96% seen once, with 0.06% in the top ten. Material: naive CD4+ T cells sorted from blood. Receptor source: a woman in her twenties or thirties in good health. Both conserved end residues are part of each CDR3. The order of the fields is V gene, CDR3 length, clone size, CDR3 protein. Some rows mark clone size as missing; the rest say once, few, many or name a class of expanded clone.

TRBV5-4	16	.	CANTPSDQHVNEKLFF
TRBV14	15	.	CASSQGATAPYEQYF
TRBV18	15	once	CASSPSNREGTEAFF
TRBV18	14	.	CASGKGGYTYEQYF
TRBV19	15	.	CASRGGQENTGELFF
TRBV27	17	.	CASSRAPRTALSYEQYF
TRBV19	18	.	CASSISSLSGTGLEPQHF
TRBV2	12	.	CASSYQGGEAFF
TRBV18	15	.	CASSPGTGTNTEAFF
TRBV6-5	14	.	CASTRGNRAQPQHF
TRBV10-1	15	once	CASSERGRPTDTQYF
TRBV28	15	.	CASSSGLAGGNEQFF
TRBV27	14	.	CATKGPGGGYGYTF
TRBV5-1	15	.	CASSARGVEHNEQFF
TRBV7-9	17	.	CASSLALMIAGEGELFF
TRBV30	14	once	CAWSLPPAGEKLFF
TRBV21-1	19	.	CASSKGFLGTGVIVEKLFF